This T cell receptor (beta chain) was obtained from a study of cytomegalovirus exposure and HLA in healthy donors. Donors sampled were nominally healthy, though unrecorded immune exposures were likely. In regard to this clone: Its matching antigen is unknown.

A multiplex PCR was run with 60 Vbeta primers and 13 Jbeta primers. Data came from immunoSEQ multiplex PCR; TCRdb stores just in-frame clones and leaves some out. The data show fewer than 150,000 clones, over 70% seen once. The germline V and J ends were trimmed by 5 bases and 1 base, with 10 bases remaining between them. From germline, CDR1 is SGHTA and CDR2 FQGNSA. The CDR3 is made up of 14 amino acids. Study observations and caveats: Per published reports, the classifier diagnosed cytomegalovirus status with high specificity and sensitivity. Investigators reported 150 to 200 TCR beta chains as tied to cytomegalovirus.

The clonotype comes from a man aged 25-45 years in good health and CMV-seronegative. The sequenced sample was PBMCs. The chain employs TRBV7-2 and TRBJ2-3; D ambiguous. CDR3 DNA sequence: TGTGCCAGCAGCCCCGACTTGGGCACAGATACGCAGTATTTT. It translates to CASSPDLGTDTQYF.